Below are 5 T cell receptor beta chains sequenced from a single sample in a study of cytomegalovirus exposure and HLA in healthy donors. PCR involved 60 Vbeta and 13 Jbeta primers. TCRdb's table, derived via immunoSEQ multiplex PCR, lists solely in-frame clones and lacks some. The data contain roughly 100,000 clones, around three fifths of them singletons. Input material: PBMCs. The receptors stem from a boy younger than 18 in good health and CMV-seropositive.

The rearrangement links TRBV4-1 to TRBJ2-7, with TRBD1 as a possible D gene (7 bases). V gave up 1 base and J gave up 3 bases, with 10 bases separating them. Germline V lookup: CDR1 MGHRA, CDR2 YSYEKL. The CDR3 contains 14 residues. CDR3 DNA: TGCGCCAGCAGCCAAGCAGGGGGAGGCTACGAGCAGTACTTC. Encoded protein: CASSQAGGGYEQYF.

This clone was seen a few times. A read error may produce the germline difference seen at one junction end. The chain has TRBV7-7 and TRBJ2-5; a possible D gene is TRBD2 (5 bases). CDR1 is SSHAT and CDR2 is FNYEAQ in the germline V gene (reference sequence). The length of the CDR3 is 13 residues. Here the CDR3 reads CASSWTHRETQYF. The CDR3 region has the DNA TGTGCTAGCAGCTGGACTCATAGGGAGACCCAGTACTTC.

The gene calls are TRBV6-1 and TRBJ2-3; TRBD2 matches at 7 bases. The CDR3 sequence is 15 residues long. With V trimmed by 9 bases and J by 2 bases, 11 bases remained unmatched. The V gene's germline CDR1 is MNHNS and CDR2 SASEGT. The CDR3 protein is CASPVGLAVTDTQYF. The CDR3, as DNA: TGTGCCAGTCCCGTCGGGCTAGCGGTCACAGATACGCAGTATTTT.

CDR3 region: CASSQGTAIYNEQFF. The CDR3 nucleotides are TGCGCCAGCAGCCAAGGGACAGCTATTTACAATGAGCAGTTCTTC. The chain is built from TRBV4-3 and TRBJ2-1, with D possibly TRBD1 on 6 matching bases. V was pared by 1 base and J by 4 bases, with 11 bases between. Looked up from germline, CDR1 is LGHNA and CDR2 is YSLEER. This CDR3 contains 15 residues.

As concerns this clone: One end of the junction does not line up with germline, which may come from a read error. CDR3 in amino acids: CASSLGKPSHEQYF. CDR3 DNA: TGTGCCAGCAGCTTGGGCAAGCCCTCCCACGAGCAGTACTTC. The rearrangement joins TRBV5-6 to TRBJ2-7; unclear D gene. The germline CDR1 and CDR2 sequences are SGHDT and YYEEEE. CDR3 length equals 14 residues.